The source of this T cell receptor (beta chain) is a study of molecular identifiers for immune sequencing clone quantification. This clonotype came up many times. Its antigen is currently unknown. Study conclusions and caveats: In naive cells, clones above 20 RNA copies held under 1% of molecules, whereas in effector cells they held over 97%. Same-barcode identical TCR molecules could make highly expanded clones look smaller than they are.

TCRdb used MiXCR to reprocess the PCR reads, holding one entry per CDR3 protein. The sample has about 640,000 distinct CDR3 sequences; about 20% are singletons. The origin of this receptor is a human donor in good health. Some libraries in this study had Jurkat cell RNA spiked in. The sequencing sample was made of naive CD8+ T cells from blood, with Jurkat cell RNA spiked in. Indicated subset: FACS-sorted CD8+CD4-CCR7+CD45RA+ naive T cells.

The CDR3 region has the DNA TGTGCCAGCCGCCTGGGGGGACAGGGTTCCTACGAGCAGTACTTC. It encodes CASRLGGQGSYEQYF. The chain combines TRBV28 with TRBJ2-7, with 9 bases lining up with TRBD1. This CDR3 contains 15 residues. In germline, CDR1 is MDHEN, CDR2 SYDVKM. J lost 1 base, V lost 8 bases, and 9 bases had no gene match.